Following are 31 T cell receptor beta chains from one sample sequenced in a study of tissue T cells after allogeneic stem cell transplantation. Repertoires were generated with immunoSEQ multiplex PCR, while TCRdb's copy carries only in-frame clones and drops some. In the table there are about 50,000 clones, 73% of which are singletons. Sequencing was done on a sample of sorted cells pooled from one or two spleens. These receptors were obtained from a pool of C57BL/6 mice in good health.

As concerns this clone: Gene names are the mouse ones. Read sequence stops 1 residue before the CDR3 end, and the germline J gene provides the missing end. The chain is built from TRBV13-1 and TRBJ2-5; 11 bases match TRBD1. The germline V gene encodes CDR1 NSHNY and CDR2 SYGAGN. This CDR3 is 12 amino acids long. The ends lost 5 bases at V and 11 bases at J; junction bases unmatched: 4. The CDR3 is CASRDRGHLQYF. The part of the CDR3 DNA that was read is TGTGCCAGCAGGGACAGGGGGCATCTCCAGTAC.

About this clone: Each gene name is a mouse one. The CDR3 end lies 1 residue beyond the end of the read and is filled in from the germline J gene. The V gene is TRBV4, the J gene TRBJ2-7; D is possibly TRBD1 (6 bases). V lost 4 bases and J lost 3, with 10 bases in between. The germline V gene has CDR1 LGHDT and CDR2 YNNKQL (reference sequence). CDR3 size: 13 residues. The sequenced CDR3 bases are TGTGCCAGCAGCTTGGGACAAGTCTATGAACAGTAC. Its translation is CASSLGQVYEQY. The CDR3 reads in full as CASSLGQVYEQYF.

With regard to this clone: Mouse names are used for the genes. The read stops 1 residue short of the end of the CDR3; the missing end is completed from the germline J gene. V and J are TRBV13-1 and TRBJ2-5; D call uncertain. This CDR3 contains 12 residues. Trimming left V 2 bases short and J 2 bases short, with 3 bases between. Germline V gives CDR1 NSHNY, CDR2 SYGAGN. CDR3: CASSEGQDTQYF. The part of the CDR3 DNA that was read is TGTGCCAGCAGTGAGGGCCAAGACACCCAGTAC.

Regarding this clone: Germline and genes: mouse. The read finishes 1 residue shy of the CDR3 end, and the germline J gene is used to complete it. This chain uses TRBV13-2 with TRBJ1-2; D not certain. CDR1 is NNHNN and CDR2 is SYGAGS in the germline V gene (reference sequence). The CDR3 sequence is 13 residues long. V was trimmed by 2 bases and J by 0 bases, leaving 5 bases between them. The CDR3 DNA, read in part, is TGTGCCAGCGGTGAAGAGGCAAACTCCGACTACACC. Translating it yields CASGEEANSDYT. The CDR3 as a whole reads CASGEEANSDYTF.

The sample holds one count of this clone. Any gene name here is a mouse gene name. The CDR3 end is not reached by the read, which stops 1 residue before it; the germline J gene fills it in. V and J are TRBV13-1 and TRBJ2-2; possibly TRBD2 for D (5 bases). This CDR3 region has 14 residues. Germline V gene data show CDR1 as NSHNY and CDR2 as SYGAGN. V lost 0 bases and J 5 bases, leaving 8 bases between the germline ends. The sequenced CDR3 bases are TGTGCCAGCAGTGATGCGTGGGGTACCGGGCAGCTCTAC. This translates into CASSDAWGTGQLY. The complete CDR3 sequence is CASSDAWGTGQLYF.

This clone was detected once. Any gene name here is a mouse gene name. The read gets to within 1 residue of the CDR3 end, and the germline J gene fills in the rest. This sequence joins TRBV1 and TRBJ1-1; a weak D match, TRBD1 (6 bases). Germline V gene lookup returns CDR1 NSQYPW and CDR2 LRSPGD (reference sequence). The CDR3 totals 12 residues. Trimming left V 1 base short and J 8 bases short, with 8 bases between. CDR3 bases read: TGCACCTGCAGTGCAGTACAGGGCGAAGTCTTC. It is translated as CTCSAVQGEVF. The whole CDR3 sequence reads CTCSAVQGEVFF. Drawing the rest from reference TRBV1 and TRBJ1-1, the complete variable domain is VTLLEQNPRWRLVPRGQAVNLRCILKNSQYPWMSWYQQDLQKQLQWLFTLRSPGDKEVKSLPGADYLATRVTDTELRLQVANMSQGRTLYCTCSAVQGEVFFGKGTRLTVV.

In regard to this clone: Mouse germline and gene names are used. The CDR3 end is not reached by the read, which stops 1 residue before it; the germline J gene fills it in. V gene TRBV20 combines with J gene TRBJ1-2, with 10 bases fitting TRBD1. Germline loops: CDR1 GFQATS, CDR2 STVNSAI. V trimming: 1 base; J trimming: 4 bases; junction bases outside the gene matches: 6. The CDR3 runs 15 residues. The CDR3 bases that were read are TGTGGTGCTAGGGTCCGGGACAGGGGAGGCTCCGACTACACC. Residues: CGARVRDRGGSDYT. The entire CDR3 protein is CGARVRDRGGSDYTF.

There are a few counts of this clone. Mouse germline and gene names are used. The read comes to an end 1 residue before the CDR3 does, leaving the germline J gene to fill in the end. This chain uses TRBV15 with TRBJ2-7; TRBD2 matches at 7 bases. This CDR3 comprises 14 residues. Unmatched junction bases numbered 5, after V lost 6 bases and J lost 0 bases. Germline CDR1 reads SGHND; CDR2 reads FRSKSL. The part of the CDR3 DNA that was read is TGTGCCAGCAGAGGTGGGGGGTCCTCCTATGAACAGTAC. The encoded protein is CASRGGGSSYEQY. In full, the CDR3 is CASRGGGSSYEQYF.

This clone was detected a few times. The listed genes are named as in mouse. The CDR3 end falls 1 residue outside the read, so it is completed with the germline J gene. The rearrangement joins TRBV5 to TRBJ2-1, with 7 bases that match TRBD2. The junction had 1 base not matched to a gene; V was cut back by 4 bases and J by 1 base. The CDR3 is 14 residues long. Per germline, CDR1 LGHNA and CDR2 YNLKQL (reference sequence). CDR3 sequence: CASSPGLNYAEQFF. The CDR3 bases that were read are TGTGCCAGCAGCCCGGGACTGAACTATGCTGAGCAGTTC.

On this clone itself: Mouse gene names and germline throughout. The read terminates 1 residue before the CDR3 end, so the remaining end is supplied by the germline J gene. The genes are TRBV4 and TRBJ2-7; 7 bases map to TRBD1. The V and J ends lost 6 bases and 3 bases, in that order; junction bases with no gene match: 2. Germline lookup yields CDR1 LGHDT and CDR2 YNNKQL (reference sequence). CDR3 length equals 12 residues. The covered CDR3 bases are TGTGCCAGCAGTTGGGACAGCTATGAACAGTAC. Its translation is CASSWDSYEQY. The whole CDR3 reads CASSWDSYEQYF.

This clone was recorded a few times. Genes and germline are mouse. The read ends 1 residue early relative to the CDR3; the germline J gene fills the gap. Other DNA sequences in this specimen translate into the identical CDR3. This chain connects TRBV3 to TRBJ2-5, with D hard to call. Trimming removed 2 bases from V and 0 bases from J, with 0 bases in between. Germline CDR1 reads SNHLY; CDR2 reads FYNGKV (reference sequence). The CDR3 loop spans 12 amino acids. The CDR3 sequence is CASSLNQDTQYF. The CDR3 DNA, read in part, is TGTGCCAGCAGCTTAAACCAAGACACCCAGTAC.

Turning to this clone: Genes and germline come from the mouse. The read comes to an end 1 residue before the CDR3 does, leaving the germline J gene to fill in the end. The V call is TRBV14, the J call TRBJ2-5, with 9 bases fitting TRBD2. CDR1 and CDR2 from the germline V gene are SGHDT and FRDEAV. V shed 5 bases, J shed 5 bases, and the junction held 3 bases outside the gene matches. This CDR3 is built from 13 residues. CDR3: CASSLGLGDTQYF. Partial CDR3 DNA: TGTGCCAGCAGCCTGGGACTGGGAGACACCCAGTAC.

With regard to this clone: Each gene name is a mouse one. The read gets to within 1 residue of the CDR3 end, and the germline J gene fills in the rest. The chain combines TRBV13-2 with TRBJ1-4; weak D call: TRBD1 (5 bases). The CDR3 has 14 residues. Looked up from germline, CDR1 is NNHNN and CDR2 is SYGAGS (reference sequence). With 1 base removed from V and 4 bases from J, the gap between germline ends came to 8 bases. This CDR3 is CASGDWQGNERLFF. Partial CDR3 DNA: TGTGCCAGCGGTGATTGGCAGGGCAACGAAAGATTATTT.

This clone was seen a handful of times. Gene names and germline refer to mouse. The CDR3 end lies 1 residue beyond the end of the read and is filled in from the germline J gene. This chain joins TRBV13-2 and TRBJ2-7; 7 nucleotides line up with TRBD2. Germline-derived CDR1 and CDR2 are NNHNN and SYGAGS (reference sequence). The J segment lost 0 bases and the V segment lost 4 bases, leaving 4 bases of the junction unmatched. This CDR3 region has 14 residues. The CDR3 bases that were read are TGTGCCAGCGGTCCTGGGGGTAGCTCCTATGAACAGTAC. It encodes CASGPGGSSYEQY. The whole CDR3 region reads CASGPGGSSYEQYF.

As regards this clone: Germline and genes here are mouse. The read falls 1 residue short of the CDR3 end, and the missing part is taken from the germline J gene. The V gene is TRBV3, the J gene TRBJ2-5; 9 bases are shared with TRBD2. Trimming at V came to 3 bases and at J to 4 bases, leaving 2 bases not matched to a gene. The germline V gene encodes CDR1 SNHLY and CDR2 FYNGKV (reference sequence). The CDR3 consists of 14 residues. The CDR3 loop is CASSFWGGKDTQYF. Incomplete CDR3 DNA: TGTGCCAGCAGCTTCTGGGGGGGAAAAGACACCCAGTAC.

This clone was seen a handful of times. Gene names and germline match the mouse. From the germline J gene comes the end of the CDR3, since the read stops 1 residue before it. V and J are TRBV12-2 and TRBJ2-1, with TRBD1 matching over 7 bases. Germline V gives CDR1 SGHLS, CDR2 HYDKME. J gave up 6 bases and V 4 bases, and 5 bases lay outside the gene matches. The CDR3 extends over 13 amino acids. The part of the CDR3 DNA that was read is TGTGCCAGCTCCCCGGGACAGCTTGCTGAGCAGTTC. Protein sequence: CASSPGQLAEQF. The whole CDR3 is CASSPGQLAEQFF.

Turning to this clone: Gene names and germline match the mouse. This CDR3 is CASSPRDWGGYAEQFF. The part of the CDR3 DNA that was read is TGTGCCAGCAGCCCCAGGGACTGGGGGGGCTATGCTGAGCAGTTC. The rearrangement links TRBV4 to TRBJ2-1; TRBD2 matches 13 bases. The missing CDR3 end, 1 residue past where the read stops, is filled in from the germline J gene. This CDR3 has 16 amino acids. Trimming cost V 5 bases and J 3 bases; bases outside gene matches: 4. Germline values: CDR1 LGHDT, CDR2 YNNKQL (reference sequence).

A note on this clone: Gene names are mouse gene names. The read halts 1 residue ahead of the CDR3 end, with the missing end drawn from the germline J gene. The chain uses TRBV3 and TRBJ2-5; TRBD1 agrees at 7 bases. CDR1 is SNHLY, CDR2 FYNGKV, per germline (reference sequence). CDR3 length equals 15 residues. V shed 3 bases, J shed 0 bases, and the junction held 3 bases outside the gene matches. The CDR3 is CASSFTGVNQDTQYF. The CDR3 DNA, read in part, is TGTGCCAGCAGCTTTACAGGGGTTAACCAAGACACCCAGTAC.

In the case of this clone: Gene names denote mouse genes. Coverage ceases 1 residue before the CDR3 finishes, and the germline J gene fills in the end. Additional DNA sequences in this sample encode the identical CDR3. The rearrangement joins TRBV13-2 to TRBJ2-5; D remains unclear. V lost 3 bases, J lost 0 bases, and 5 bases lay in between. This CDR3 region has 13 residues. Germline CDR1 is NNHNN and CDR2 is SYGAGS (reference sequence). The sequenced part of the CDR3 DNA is TGTGCCAGCGGTGGAGGGAACCAAGACACCCAGTAC. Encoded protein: CASGGGNQDTQY. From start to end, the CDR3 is CASGGGNQDTQYF.

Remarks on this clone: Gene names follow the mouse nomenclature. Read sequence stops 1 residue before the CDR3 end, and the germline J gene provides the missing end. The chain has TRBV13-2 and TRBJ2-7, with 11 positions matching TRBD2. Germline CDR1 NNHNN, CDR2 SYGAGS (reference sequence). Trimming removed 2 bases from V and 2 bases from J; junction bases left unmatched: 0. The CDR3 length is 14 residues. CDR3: CASGETGGAYEQYF. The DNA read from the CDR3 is TGTGCCAGCGGTGAGACTGGGGGGGCCTATGAACAGTAC.

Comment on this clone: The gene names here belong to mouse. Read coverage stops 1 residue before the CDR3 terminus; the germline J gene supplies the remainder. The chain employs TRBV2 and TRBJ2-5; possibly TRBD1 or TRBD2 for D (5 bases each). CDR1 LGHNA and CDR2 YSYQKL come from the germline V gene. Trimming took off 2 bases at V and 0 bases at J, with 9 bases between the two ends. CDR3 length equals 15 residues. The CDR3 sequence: CASSQPGGNQDTQYF. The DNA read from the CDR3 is TGTGCCAGCAGCCAACCCGGGGGTAACCAAGACACCCAGTAC.

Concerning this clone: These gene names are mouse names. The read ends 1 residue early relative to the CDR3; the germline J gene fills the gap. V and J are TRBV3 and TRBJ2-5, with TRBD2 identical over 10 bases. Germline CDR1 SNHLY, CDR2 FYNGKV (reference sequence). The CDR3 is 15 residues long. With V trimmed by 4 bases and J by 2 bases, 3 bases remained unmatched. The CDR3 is CASSWDWGGQDTQYF. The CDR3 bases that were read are TGTGCCAGCAGCTGGGACTGGGGAGGCCAAGACACCCAGTAC.

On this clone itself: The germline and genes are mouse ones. Partial CDR3 DNA: TGTGCCAGCGGTCCGGGACAGGGGCCCAACGAAAGATTATTT. This codes for CASGPGQGPNERLF. The whole CDR3 is CASGPGQGPNERLFF. This chain links TRBV13-2 with TRBJ1-4, with 10 bases lining up with TRBD1. Sequencing ends 1 residue short of the CDR3 end; the germline J gene provides the rest. Germline V lookup: CDR1 NNHNN, CDR2 SYGAGS (reference sequence). The J segment lost 3 bases and the V segment lost 4 bases, leaving 3 bases of the junction unmatched. The CDR3 spans 15 residues.

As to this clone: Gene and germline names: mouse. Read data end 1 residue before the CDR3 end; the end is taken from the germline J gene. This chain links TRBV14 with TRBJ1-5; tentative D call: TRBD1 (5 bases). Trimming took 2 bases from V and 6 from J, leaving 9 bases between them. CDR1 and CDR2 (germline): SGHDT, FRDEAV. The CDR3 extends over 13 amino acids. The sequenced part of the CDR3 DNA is TGTGCCAGCAGTTTAGGACAACTCCAGGCTCCGCTT. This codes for CASSLGQLQAPL. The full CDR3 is CASSLGQLQAPLF.

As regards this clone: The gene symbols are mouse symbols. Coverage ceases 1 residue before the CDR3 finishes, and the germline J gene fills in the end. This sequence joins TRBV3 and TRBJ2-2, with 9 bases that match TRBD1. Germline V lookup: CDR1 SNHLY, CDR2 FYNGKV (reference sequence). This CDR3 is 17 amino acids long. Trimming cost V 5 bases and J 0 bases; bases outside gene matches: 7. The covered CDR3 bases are TGTGCCAGCAGCCCTGGGACAGGGAGAACAAACACCGGGCAGCTCTAC. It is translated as CASSPGTGRTNTGQLY. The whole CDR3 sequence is CASSPGTGRTNTGQLYF.

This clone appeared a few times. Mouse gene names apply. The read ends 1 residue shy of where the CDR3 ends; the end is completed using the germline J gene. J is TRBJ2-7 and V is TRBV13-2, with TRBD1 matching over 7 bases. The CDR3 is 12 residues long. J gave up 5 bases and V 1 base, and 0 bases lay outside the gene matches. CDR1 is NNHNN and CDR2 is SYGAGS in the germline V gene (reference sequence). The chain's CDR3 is CASGDTGDEQYF. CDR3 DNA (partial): TGTGCCAGCGGTGATACAGGGGATGAACAGTAC.

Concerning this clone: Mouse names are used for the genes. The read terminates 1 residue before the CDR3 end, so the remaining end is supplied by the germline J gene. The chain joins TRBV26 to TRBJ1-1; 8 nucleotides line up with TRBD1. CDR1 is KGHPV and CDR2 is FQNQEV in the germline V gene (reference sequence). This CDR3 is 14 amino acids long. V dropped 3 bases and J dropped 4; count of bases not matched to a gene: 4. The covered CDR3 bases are TGTGCCAGCAGTCTCAGCAGGGGGCTCACAGAAGTCTTC. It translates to CASSLSRGLTEVF. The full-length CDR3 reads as CASSLSRGLTEVFF.

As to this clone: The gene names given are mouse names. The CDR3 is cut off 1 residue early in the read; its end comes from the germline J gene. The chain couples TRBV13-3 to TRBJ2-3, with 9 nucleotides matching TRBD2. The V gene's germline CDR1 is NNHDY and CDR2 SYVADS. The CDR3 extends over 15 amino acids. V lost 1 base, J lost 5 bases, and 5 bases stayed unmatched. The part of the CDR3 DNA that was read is TGTGCCAGCAGTGATATGGGGGGGCGCGGAGAAACGCTGTAT. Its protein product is CASSDMGGRGETLY. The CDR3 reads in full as CASSDMGGRGETLYF.

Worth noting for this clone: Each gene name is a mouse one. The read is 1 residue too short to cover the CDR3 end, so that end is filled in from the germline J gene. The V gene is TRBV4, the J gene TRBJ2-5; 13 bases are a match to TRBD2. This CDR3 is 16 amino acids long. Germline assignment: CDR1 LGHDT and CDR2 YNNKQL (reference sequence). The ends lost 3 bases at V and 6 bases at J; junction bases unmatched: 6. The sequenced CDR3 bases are TGTGCCAGCAGCTACGGACTGGGGGGGCGCGGGGACACCCAGTAC. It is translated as CASSYGLGGRGDTQY. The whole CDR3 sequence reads CASSYGLGGRGDTQYF. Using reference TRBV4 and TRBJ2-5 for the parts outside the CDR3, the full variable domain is ETAVFQTPNYHVTQVGNEVSFNCKQTLGHDTMYWYKQDSKKLLKIMFSYNNKQLIVNETVPRRFSPQSSDKAHLNLRIKSVEPEDSAVYLCASSYGLGGRGDTQYFGPGTRLLVL.

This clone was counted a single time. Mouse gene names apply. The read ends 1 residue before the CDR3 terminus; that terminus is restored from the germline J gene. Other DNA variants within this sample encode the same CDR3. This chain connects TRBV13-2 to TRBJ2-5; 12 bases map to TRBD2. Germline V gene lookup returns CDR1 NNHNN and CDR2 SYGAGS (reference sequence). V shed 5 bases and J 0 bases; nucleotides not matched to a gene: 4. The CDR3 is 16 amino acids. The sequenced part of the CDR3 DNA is TGTGCCAGCGGGGGGACTGGGGGGCCTAACCAAGACACCCAGTAC. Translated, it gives CASGGTGGPNQDTQY. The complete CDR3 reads CASGGTGGPNQDTQYF.

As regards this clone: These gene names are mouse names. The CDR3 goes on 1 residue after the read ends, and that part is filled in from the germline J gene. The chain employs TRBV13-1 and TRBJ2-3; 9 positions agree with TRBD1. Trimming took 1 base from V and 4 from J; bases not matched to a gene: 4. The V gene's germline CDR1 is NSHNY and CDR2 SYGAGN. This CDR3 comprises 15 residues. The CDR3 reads CASSDYGTGPETLYF. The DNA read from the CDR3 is TGTGCCAGCAGTGATTATGGGACAGGGCCAGAAACGCTGTAT.